These 32 T cell receptor beta chains were sequenced from one sample in a study of T cell responses to AZD1222 COVID-19 vaccine. Measured with immunoSEQ multiplex PCR; TCRdb has only the in-frame clones, and not every one. Of around 150,000 clones listed, 90% are singletons. Sequencing used peripheral blood, obtained 28 days after the second AZD1222 dose. The receptors shown here come from an adult who received the AZD1222 COVID-19 vaccine.

V is TRBV29-1 and J is TRBJ2-1; the D call may be TRBD1 or TRBD2 (5 bases each). Germline CDR1 reads SQVTM; CDR2 reads ANQGSEA. V lost 6 bases to trimming and J lost 6 bases, with 18 bases between them. This CDR3 has 14 residues. The CDR3: CSVDTSGGPNEQFF. DNA for the CDR3: TGCAGCGTGGATACTAGTGGGGGTCCCAATGAGCAGTTCTTC.

The genes are TRBV30 and TRBJ1-2, with D possibly TRBD1 on 5 matching bases. V lost 3 bases, J lost 0 bases, and 11 bases lay in between. The CDR3 runs 14 residues. CDR1 and CDR2 (germline): GTSNPN, SVGIG (reference sequence). In DNA form, the CDR3 reads TGTGCCTGGAGCGCAGGGCCCTCTAACTATGGCTACACCTTC. Protein product: CAWSAGPSNYGYTF.

The chain carries TRBV2 and TRBJ1-2, with D possibly matching TRBD1 (6 bases). Germline V gene data show CDR1 as SNHLY and CDR2 as FYNNEI. V lost 4 bases and J 7 bases, leaving 16 bases between the germline ends. The CDR3 covers 14 residues. The CDR3: CASSGLGGAAGYTF. CDR3 DNA sequence: TGTGCCAGCAGTGGTCTGGGGGGCGCGGCTGGCTACACCTTC.

This chain links TRBV7-6 with TRBJ2-3, with D hard to call. V was pared by 3 bases and J by 0 bases, with 1 base between. The germline V gene has CDR1 SGHVS and CDR2 FNYEAQ. The CDR3 is made up of 12 amino acids. The CDR3 region has the DNA TGTGCCAGCAGCTTCAGCACAGATACGCAGTATTTT. The encoded protein is CASSFSTDTQYF.

V is TRBV7-8 and J is TRBJ2-1; 9 bases align to TRBD1. The CDR3 consists of 14 residues. The V gene end was trimmed by 1 base and the J gene end by 7 bases; junction bases not matched to a gene: 2. Germline-derived CDR1 and CDR2 are SGHVS and FQNEAQ. The DNA for the CDR3 is TGTGCCAGCAGCTTAGAGGACAGGGGAAATGAGCAGTTCTTC. Its protein product is CASSLEDRGNEQFF.

The rearrangement joins TRBV18 to TRBJ1-2; TRBD1 might be the D (5 bases). This CDR3 region has 13 residues. The V gene lost 1 base and the J gene lost 8 bases, with 11 bases spanning the gap. The germline gives CDR1 KGHSH, CDR2 LQKENI. The CDR3 sequence: CASSPLGDWGYTF. CDR3 sequence (DNA): TGTGCCAGCTCACCACTGGGGGATTGGGGCTACACCTTC.

The gene calls are TRBV27 and TRBJ1-6; the match to TRBD1 covers 7 bases. This CDR3 has 17 residues. Germline V lookup: CDR1 MNHEY, CDR2 SMNVEV (reference sequence). Trimming cost V 4 bases and J 6 bases; bases outside gene matches: 12. The CDR3, as DNA: TGTGCCAGCAGTTCCTCTCGACAGGGCATTGGTAATTCACCCCTCCACTTT. It is translated as CASSSSRQGIGNSPLHF.

This chain links TRBV5-1 with TRBJ1-1, with D possibly matching TRBD1 (5 bases). The germline V and J ends were trimmed by 4 bases and 7 bases, with 20 bases remaining between them. The V gene's germline CDR1 is SGHRS and CDR2 YFSETQ. The CDR3 is 15 amino acids. CDR3 residues: CASSREGRDFFEAFF. The CDR3 DNA reads TGCGCCAGCAGCCGAGAGGGACGAGATTTCTTTGAAGCTTTCTTT. Full variable domain (outside the CDR3, taken from reference TRBV5-1 and TRBJ1-1): KAGVTQTPRYLIKTRGQQVTLSCSPISGHRSVSWYQQTPGQGLQFLFEYFSETQRNKGNFPGRFSGRQFSNSRSEMNVSTLELGDSALYLCASSREGRDFFEAFFGQGTRLTVV.

This chain uses TRBV20-1 with TRBJ1-4; D unclear. The V gene lost 3 bases and the J gene lost 8 bases, with 13 bases spanning the gap. The CDR3 loop spans 13 amino acids. Germline V gives CDR1 DFQATT, CDR2 SNEGSKA (reference sequence). For the CDR3, the DNA is TGCAGTGCTAGTTCCGGGCCCGGAGAAAAACTGTTTTTT. It is translated as CSASSGPGEKLFF.

This chain connects TRBV2 to TRBJ1-1; tentative D call: TRBD1 (6 bases). Trimming stripped 6 bases from V and 1 base from J, with 15 bases between. Germline values: CDR1 SNHLY, CDR2 FYNNEI. This CDR3 region has 15 residues. CDR3 bases: TGTGCCAGCAGGCGGGACACCCCCCGGAACACTGAAGCTTTCTTT. Its protein product is CASRRDTPRNTEAFF. The variable domain in full, completed from reference TRBV2 and TRBJ1-1, reads EPEVTQTPSHQVTQMGQEVILRCVPISNHLYFYWYRQILGQKVEFLVSFYNNEISEKSEIFDDQFSVERPDGSNFTLKIRSTKLEDSAMYFCASRRDTPRNTEAFFGQGTRLTVV.

The J gene is TRBJ2-1, the V gene TRBV27, with D uncertain. The CDR3 has 14 amino acids. V lost 3 bases to trimming and J lost 0 bases, with 6 bases between them. The V gene's germline CDR1 is MNHEY and CDR2 SMNVEV (reference sequence). CDR3 sequence (DNA): TGTGCCAGCAGTTTGGAAATCTCCTACAATGAGCAGTTCTTC. Protein sequence: CASSLEISYNEQFF.

V and J are TRBV7-9 and TRBJ1-1; a possible D gene is TRBD1 (6 bases). CDR3 size: 13 residues. Trimming pared 5 bases from V and 1 base from J, leaving 8 bases between. Germline-derived CDR1 and CDR2 are SEHNR and FQNEAQ (reference sequence). CDR3 residues: CASSPTGNTEAFF. In nucleotides, the CDR3 is TGTGCCAGCAGCCCGACAGGGAACACTGAAGCTTTCTTT.

J is TRBJ1-1 and V is TRBV11-2, with a tentative D call TRBD1 (6 bases). V lost 0 bases to trimming and J lost 1 base, with 12 bases between them. Germline V gene lookup returns CDR1 SGHAT and CDR2 FQNNGV. The CDR3 runs to 16 residues. This CDR3 reads CASSLERGAANTEAFF. The CDR3 DNA sequence: TGTGCCAGCAGCTTAGAACGGGGGGCGGCGAACACTGAAGCTTTCTTT.

V is TRBV29-1 and J is TRBJ2-1, with 14 bases aligning to TRBD2. The CDR3 runs to 19 residues. Germline CDR1 and CDR2: SQVTM and ANQGSEA. V shed 3 bases and J 7 bases; nucleotides not matched to a gene: 17. The CDR3 reads CSVEGPGAGLAGGRNEQFF. The DNA of the CDR3 is TGCAGCGTTGAGGGGCCAGGGGCCGGACTAGCGGGAGGTAGGAATGAGCAGTTCTTC.

The chain combines TRBV6-5 with TRBJ2-7, with TRBD1 matching 8 bases. Germline CDR1 is MNHEY and CDR2 is SVGAGI. Losses at the gene ends were 2 bases for V and 4 bases for J; bases not matched to a gene: 7. The CDR3 contains 15 residues. CDR3: CASSYLGQGGYEQYF. For the CDR3, the DNA is TGTGCCAGCAGTTACCTTGGACAGGGCGGGTACGAGCAGTACTTC.

This chain joins TRBV14 and TRBJ2-2; 9 bases line up with TRBD2. The CDR3 has 19 residues. Germline V gives CDR1 SGHDN, CDR2 FVKESK. V gave up 5 bases and J gave up 3 bases; unmatched junction bases: 16. The CDR3 nucleotides are TGTGCCAGCAGCGGGGTTAGCGGGAGCCCCGAGGGGGACACCGGGGAGCTGTTTTTT. It translates to CASSGVSGSPEGDTGELFF.

The V gene is TRBV19, the J gene TRBJ2-2; D may be TRBD2 (5 bases). Trimming took off 3 bases at V and 4 bases at J, with 9 bases between the two ends. Germline loops: CDR1 LNHDA, CDR2 SQIVND (reference sequence). CDR3 length equals 14 residues. CDR3 region: CASSILARTGELFF. CDR3 DNA: TGTGCCAGTAGTATCCTAGCTCGCACCGGGGAGCTGTTTTTT. Full variable domain (outside the CDR3, taken from reference TRBV19 and TRBJ2-2): DGGITQSPKYLFRKEGQNVTLSCEQNLNHDAMYWYRQDPGQGLRLIYYSQIVNDFQKGDIAEGYSVSREKKESFPLTVTSAQKNPTAFYLCASSILARTGELFFGEGSRLTVL.

CDR3 sequence reads: CASSYSPETRGANEKLFF. In DNA, the CDR3 is TGTGCCAGCAGTTACTCCCCGGAGACACGTGGGGCTAATGAAAAACTGTTTTTT. The V and J genes are TRBV6-2 or TRBV6-3 and TRBJ1-4, with D unresolved. The V gene's germline CDR1 is MNHEY and CDR2 SVGEGT. The CDR3 has 18 amino acids. V shed 0 bases and J shed 3 bases, with 17 bases lying between them.

This clone has only one observation. The chain recombines TRBV3-1 (or the pseudogene TRBV3-2) with TRBJ2-1, with TRBD2 identical over 12 bases. Germline-derived CDR1 and CDR2 are LGHDT and YNNKEL (reference sequence). After removal of 1 base from V and 2 bases from J, the junction contained 12 bases not matched to a gene. CDR3 length: 20 amino acids. Written as DNA, the CDR3 is TGTGCCAGCAGCCAAGGTAGAGGGCTAGCGGGAGGGTTCCCCTACAATGAGCAGTTCTTC. As protein: CASSQGRGLAGGFPYNEQFF.

This chain joins TRBV5-1 and TRBJ2-7; 14 nucleotides match TRBD2. V lost 4 bases and J lost 2; bases outside the gene matches: 8. Germline V gene lookup returns CDR1 SGHRS and CDR2 YFSETQ. The CDR3 has 17 amino acids. CDR3 region: CASSPGTSGGVPYEQYF. CDR3 bases: TGCGCCAGCAGCCCAGGGACTAGCGGGGGAGTACCCTACGAGCAGTACTTC.

This clone was picked up many times. The V and J genes are TRBV3-1 (or the pseudogene TRBV3-2) and TRBJ2-1; TRBD2 matches 9 bases. There are 16 residues in the CDR3. Germline CDR1 reads LGHDT; CDR2 reads YNNKEL (reference sequence). The J segment lost 2 bases and the V segment lost 5 bases, leaving 7 bases of the junction unmatched. The CDR3 nucleotides are TGTGCCAGCAGCTCAACGACTAGCGGTCCCTACAATGAGCAGTTCTTC. It specifies CASSSTTSGPYNEQFF.

J is TRBJ1-4 and V is TRBV7-9; a weak D match, TRBD1 (6 bases). In germline, CDR1 is SEHNR, CDR2 FQNEAQ (reference sequence). The CDR3 is made up of 14 amino acids. V was shortened by 0 bases and J by 11 bases, with 13 bases between the two germline ends. This CDR3 is CASSLAHRERKLFF. The CDR3 nucleotides are TGTGCCAGCAGCTTAGCCCACAGGGAGAGGAAACTGTTTTTT. Combining the CDR3 with reference TRBV7-9 and TRBJ1-4 gives the whole variable domain DTGVSQNPRHKITKRGQNVTFRCDPISEHNRLYWYRQTLGQGPEFLTYFQNEAQLEKSRLLSDRFSAERPKGSFSTLEIQRTEQGDSAMYLCASSLAHRERKLFFGSGTQLSVL.

The chain links TRBV7-8 to TRBJ2-5; 7 bases fit TRBD1. With 3 bases clipped from V and 5 bases from J, the junction kept 12 bases outside the gene matches. The length of the CDR3 is 16 residues. The V gene's germline CDR1 is SGHVS and CDR2 FQNEAQ. In nucleotides, the CDR3 is TGTGCCAGCAGCTTGTCCGGGACAGCTCTAAGGGAGACCCAGTACTTC. This codes for CASSLSGTALRETQYF.

V gene TRBV19 combines with J gene TRBJ1-2, with D possibly TRBD1 on 6 matching bases. CDR1 and CDR2 from the germline V gene are LNHDA and SQIVND (reference sequence). CDR3 length: 13 amino acids. V was cut by 7 bases and J by 4 bases, with 13 bases left in between. CDR3 nucleotides: TGTGCCAGTAATGACAGGCTCCCCTATGGCTACACCTTC. Translating it yields CASNDRLPYGYTF.

In DNA form, the CDR3 reads TGTGCCAGCAGCTTAGGACAGGGGGTCGGGTACGAGCAGTACTTC. It is translated as CASSLGQGVGYEQYF. V usage is TRBV11-3 and J usage is TRBJ2-7, with 9 bases aligning to TRBD1. Per the germline V gene, CDR1 is SGHNT and CDR2 is YENEEA. The CDR3 totals 15 residues. Trimming cost V 1 base and J 4 bases; bases outside gene matches: 5.

This clone showed up just once. The chain is built from TRBV6-5 and TRBJ1-4; D is unresolved. Per the germline V gene, CDR1 is MNHEY and CDR2 is SVGAGI. V was trimmed by 6 bases and J by 5 bases, leaving 16 bases between them. The CDR3 length is 15 residues. For the CDR3, the DNA is TGTGCCAGCAGCCGAGACATGTCGACGAATGAAAAACTGTTTTTT. As protein: CASSRDMSTNEKLFF.

This clone occurred once. The CDR3 nucleotides are TGTGCCTGGAGTCCGGACACCCTGAGAGGCTATGGCTACACCTTC. Residues: CAWSPDTLRGYGYTF. V is TRBV30 and J is TRBJ1-2, with TRBD1 as a possible D gene (5 bases). The V gene's germline CDR1 is GTSNPN and CDR2 SVGIG (reference sequence). V lost 2 bases to trimming and J lost 4 bases, with 17 bases between them. The CDR3 is 15 amino acids.

The chain is built from TRBV5-5 and TRBJ1-3; weak D call: TRBD1 (6 bases). The length of the CDR3 is 15 residues. V shed 4 bases and J shed 3 bases, with 14 bases lying between them. Germline V CDR1 and CDR2: SGHKS, YYEKEE (reference sequence). The CDR3 coding sequence is TGTGCCAGCAGCCCCACGGACAGAAATGGAAACACCATATATTTT. Its protein product is CASSPTDRNGNTIYF. Drawing the rest from reference TRBV5-5 and TRBJ1-3, the complete variable domain is DAGVTQSPTHLIKTRGQQVTLRCSPISGHKSVSWYQQVLGQGPQFIFQYYEKEERGRGNFPDRFSARQFPNYSSELNVNALLLGDSALYLCASSPTDRNGNTIYFGEGSWLTVV.

This sequence joins TRBV27 and TRBJ2-2; 12 bases are shared with TRBD2. CDR1 is MNHEY, CDR2 SMNVEV, per germline (reference sequence). The length of the CDR3 is 16 residues. The J segment lost 4 bases and the V segment lost 5 bases, leaving 5 bases of the junction unmatched. The CDR3 reads CASSPLAGGSTGELFF. Written as DNA, the CDR3 is TGTGCCAGCAGTCCACTAGCGGGAGGAAGCACCGGGGAGCTGTTTTTT.

The chain has TRBV12-5 and TRBJ1-4, with D possibly matching TRBD1 (5 bases). V lost 7 bases and J lost 5, with 11 bases in between. This CDR3 contains 13 residues. Germline lookup yields CDR1 LGHNT and CDR2 FRNRAP. The CDR3 DNA reads as TGTGCTAGTGCCCCAGGGCCCAATGAAAAACTGTTTTTT. Its translation is CASAPGPNEKLFF.

CDR3 DNA: TGTGCCAGCAGCTTTCGCGGGAATCCCTACGAGCAGTACTTC. Amino acid sequence: CASSFRGNPYEQYF. The gene calls are TRBV5-4 and TRBJ2-7; the D gene is possibly TRBD2 (6 bases). V was shortened by 2 bases and J by 2 bases, with 11 bases between the two germline ends. The CDR3 runs to 14 residues. CDR1 and CDR2 from the germline V gene are SGHNT and YYREEE (reference sequence). The full variable domain, its missing parts supplied by reference TRBV5-4 and TRBJ2-7, is ETGVTQSPTHLIKTRGQQVTLRCSSQSGHNTVSWYQQALGQGPQFIFQYYREEENGRGNFPPRFSGLQFPNYSSELNVNALELDDSALYLCASSFRGNPYEQYFGPGTRLTVT.

The gene calls are TRBV5-1 and TRBJ1-2; maybe TRBD1 (6 bases). Germline V lookup: CDR1 SGHRS, CDR2 YFSETQ. V was cut by 4 bases and J by 3 bases, with 10 bases left in between. The CDR3 is 13 residues long. As DNA, the CDR3 is TGCGCCAGCAGCCCACAGGGAGACTATGGCTACACCTTC. This gives the protein CASSPQGDYGYTF.